Listed below are T cell receptor beta chains from one sample, sequenced in a study of beta chain features in type 1 diabetes. Libraries were prepared by immunoSEQ multiplex PCR; TCRdb keeps only in-frame clonotypes and omits some of them. The table lists approximately 170,000 clones, around 7.8% of them singletons, with roughly 1% in the top ten. Sample: central memory CD4+ T cells from blood. The source of these receptors is a woman aged 40 to 50 with type 1 diabetes. CDR3s include the opening cysteine and the closing phenylalanine or tryptophan. Fields, in order: CDR3 DNA, CDR3 protein, J gene, V gene, clone size, D gene. D genes are given only for firm matches. Not all rows give a size; the values are once, few, many and, for expanded clones, a class.

CDR3 DNA: TGCGCCAGCAGCGCCCGATTTGAACTAGCGGGGAGATACAATGAGCAGTTCTTC; CDR3 protein: CASSARFELAGRYNEQFF; J gene: TRBJ2-1; V gene: TRBV4-1; clone size: many; D gene: TRBD2
CDR3 DNA: TGTGCCAGCAGCCCAAGACAGGGGTTGGGGAACATTCAGTACTTC; CDR3 protein: CASSPRQGLGNIQYF; J gene: TRBJ2-4; V gene: TRBV7-2; clone size: .; D gene: TRBD1
CDR3 DNA: TGTGCCAGCAGCTTACGGGGGGGGGCAGGAGAGACCCAGTACTTC; CDR3 protein: CASSLRGGAGETQYF; J gene: TRBJ2-5; V gene: TRBV7-3; clone size: .; D gene: TRBD2
CDR3 DNA: TGTGCCAGCAGAAGCAGGGGGAATGAGCAGTTCTTC; CDR3 protein: CASRSRGNEQFF; J gene: TRBJ2-1; V gene: TRBV6-5; clone size: .; D gene: TRBD1
CDR3 DNA: TGTGCCAGCAGGCGACAGGGTCAAGAGACCCAGTACTTC; CDR3 protein: CASRRQGQETQYF; J gene: TRBJ2-5; V gene: TRBV5-5; clone size: few; D gene: TRBD1
CDR3 DNA: TGCGCCAGCACCCCGGACTCGAGCTCCTACAATGAGCAGTTCTTC; CDR3 protein: CASTPDSSSYNEQFF; J gene: TRBJ2-1; V gene: TRBV5-1; clone size: few; D gene: .
CDR3 DNA: TGTGCCAGCAGCTTAGGGACTAGCGCCTACAATGAGCAGTTCTTC; CDR3 protein: CASSLGTSAYNEQFF; J gene: TRBJ2-1; V gene: TRBV9; clone size: .; D gene: TRBD2
CDR3 DNA: TGTGCCAGCAGCTTAATGAGCGGGAGCTCCTACGAGCAGTACTTC; CDR3 protein: CASSLMSGSSYEQYF; J gene: TRBJ2-7; V gene: TRBV7-2; clone size: .; D gene: TRBD2
CDR3 DNA: TGTGCCAGCAGCGTAGCTCTAAATGCATACGAGCAGTACTTC; CDR3 protein: CASSVALNAYEQYF; J gene: TRBJ2-7; V gene: TRBV9; clone size: few; D gene: .
CDR3 DNA: TGCGCCAGCAGCCAAGGCCCGGAGGGGTATGGCTACACCTTC; CDR3 protein: CASSQGPEGYGYTF; J gene: TRBJ1-2; V gene: TRBV4-3; clone size: .; D gene: .
CDR3 DNA: TGTGCCACGACCCGGACAGGGGAGGGTAACTATGGCTACACCTTC; CDR3 protein: CATTRTGEGNYGYTF; J gene: TRBJ1-2; V gene: TRBV6-5; clone size: .; D gene: TRBD1
CDR3 DNA: TGTGCCAGCAGCCAGGACAGCTATGGCTACACCTTC; CDR3 protein: CASSQDSYGYTF; J gene: TRBJ1-2; V gene: TRBV16; clone size: few; D gene: .
CDR3 DNA: TGTGCCAGTAGAGAAGGGGGCCAAGAGACCCAGTACTTC; CDR3 protein: CASREGGQETQYF; J gene: TRBJ2-5; V gene: TRBV19; clone size: .; D gene: .
CDR3 DNA: TGCAGCGTTGGAGGGGGAAACTATGGCTACACCTTC; CDR3 protein: CSVGGGNYGYTF; J gene: TRBJ1-2; V gene: TRBV29-1; clone size: many; D gene: .
CDR3 DNA: TGTGCCAGCTCACCAGCCACCCAAGCGGATGGCTACACCTTC; CDR3 protein: CASSPATQADGYTF; J gene: TRBJ1-2; V gene: TRBV18; clone size: .; D gene: .
CDR3 DNA: TGTGCCAGCAGGCTCGAGCCCTCCGGGGGGGAGCAGTACTTC; CDR3 protein: CASRLEPSGGEQYF; J gene: TRBJ2-7; V gene: TRBV5-4; clone size: .; D gene: TRBD2
CDR3 DNA: TGTGCCAGCAGCCCACAGGGGGCCGCGGAGACCCAGTACTTC; CDR3 protein: CASSPQGAAETQYF; J gene: TRBJ2-5; V gene: TRBV7-3; clone size: .; D gene: TRBD1
CDR3 DNA: TGCAGCGTTGGGGGACAGGGAGGGAGGAACACTGAAGCTTTCTTT; CDR3 protein: CSVGGQGGRNTEAFF; J gene: TRBJ1-1; V gene: TRBV29-1; clone size: .; D gene: TRBD1
CDR3 DNA: TGCAGCGTTGAAGACCCCGGACAGTGGAGGTACCGTGGCTACACCTTC; CDR3 protein: CSVEDPGQWRYRGYTF; J gene: TRBJ1-2; V gene: TRBV29-1; clone size: few; D gene: .
CDR3 DNA: TGTGCCAGCAGCTTCTTCGGGGCCAACGTCCTGACTTTC; CDR3 protein: CASSFFGANVLTF; J gene: TRBJ2-6; V gene: TRBV7-9; clone size: .; D gene: .
CDR3 DNA: TGTGCCAGCAGCCTCCCTAGCGGATCCTCAGATACGCAGTATTTT; CDR3 protein: CASSLPSGSSDTQYF; J gene: TRBJ2-3; V gene: TRBV7-2; clone size: .; D gene: TRBD2
CDR3 DNA: TGTGCCAGCAGCGTAGCGGGGAATTCCGGGGAGCTGTTTTTT; CDR3 protein: CASSVAGNSGELFF; J gene: TRBJ2-2; V gene: TRBV9; clone size: many; D gene: .
CDR3 DNA: TGTGCCAGCAGCGAGGCAGGACAGGGGGTCAATGAGCAGTTCTTC; CDR3 protein: CASSEAGQGVNEQFF; J gene: TRBJ2-1; V gene: TRBV9; clone size: few; D gene: TRBD1